These T cell receptor beta chains were read from a single sample in a study of cytomegalovirus exposure and HLA in healthy donors. Assay used: immunoSEQ multiplex PCR; TCRdb lists only in-frame clones, some missing. This table holds some 120,000 clones, just under 75% found once. Sequenced sample: PBMCs. These receptors were taken from a man aged 55-75 years in good health and CMV-seropositive. The CDR3 runs from the conserved cysteine through the conserved F or W. D genes are given only for firm matches. Part of the rows lack a size; the others show once, few, many or a class for expanded clones.

TRBJ1-1 | NA | NA | TRBV6-1 | TGTGCCAGCAGTGAATCGGGTGTGAACACTGAAGCTTTCTTT | CASSESGVNTEAFF
TRBJ2-5 | NA | TRBD2 | TRBV6-4 | TGTGCCAGCAGTTCTGCGGGGGGAGAGACCCAGTACTTC | CASSSAGGETQYF
TRBJ2-2 | NA | TRBD2 | TRBV9 | TGTGCCAGCAGCACCAGACTAGCTGGTAACACCGGGGAGCTGTTTTTT | CASSTRLAGNTGELFF
TRBJ2-3 | NA | TRBD1 | TRBV27 | TGTGCCAGCGCCACGGGACAGGACACAGATACGCAGTATTTT | CASATGQDTDTQYF
TRBJ2-7 | NA | NA | TRBV6-5 | TGTGCCAGCAGTTATCGACAGGAGGCCTACGAGCAGTACTTC | CASSYRQEAYEQYF
TRBJ1-3 | once | NA | TRBV29-1 | TGCAGCGTCGACAGACACTCTGGAAACACCATATATTTT | CSVDRHSGNTIYF
TRBJ2-2 | once | TRBD1 | TRBV9 | TGTGCCAGCAGCGAGGGGACAGGTTTATGGAACGGGGAGCTGTTTTTT | CASSEGTGLWNGELFF
TRBJ1-5 | few | NA | TRBV19 | TGTGCCAGTAGTATAAGCCGGGGAAATCAGCCCCAGCATTTT | CASSISRGNQPQHF
TRBJ2-5 | NA | NA | TRBV5-6 | TGTGCCAGCAGCTCCTCCCCCCAGGGGTGGGAGACCCAGTACTTC | CASSSSPQGWETQYF
TRBJ2-5 | NA | TRBD2 | TRBV10-3 | TGTGCCATCAGTGGACTAGCGGGAAACCAAGAGACCCAGTACTTC | CAISGLAGNQETQYF
TRBJ1-1 | NA | NA | TRBV6-1 | TGTGCCAGCAGTGAAGCGCCCGGGAACACTGAAGCTTTCTTT | CASSEAPGNTEAFF
TRBJ2-3 | NA | TRBD2 | TRBV6-1 | TGTGCCAGCAGTGAAGCTAGCGGGGGGCCAGATACGCAGTATTTT | CASSEASGGPDTQYF
TRBJ2-7 | NA | TRBD1 | TRBV29-1 | TGCAGCGCCACCCAGACAGGGATTTCCTACGAGCAGTACTTC | CSATQTGISYEQYF
TRBJ2-1 | NA | NA | TRBV5-1 | TGCGCCAGCAGCTTGTCGGTTAGCTCCTACAATGAGCAGTTCTTC | CASSLSVSSYNEQFF
TRBJ2-7 | NA | TRBD1 | TRBV2 | TGTGCCAGCAGTGAAGCGGGACAGGGGCCCGAGCAGTACTTC | CASSEAGQGPEQYF
TRBJ1-5 | few | TRBD1 | TRBV6-5 | TGTGCCAGCAGCCAACAGGGGTCCGGGCAGCCCCAGCATTTT | CASSQQGSGQPQHF
TRBJ1-1 | NA | NA | TRBV4-2 | TGTGCCAGCAGCCAAGATACACAGGGAGAGGTCTGGAACACTGAAGCTTTCTTT | CASSQDTQGEVWNTEAFF
TRBJ2-3 | NA | TRBD2 | TRBV7-3 | TGTGCCAGCAGCTTATCGGTCCTAGCGGGGGGGCCAGGGGATACGCAGTATTTT | CASSLSVLAGGPGDTQYF
TRBJ2-6 | NA | NA | TRBV19 | TGTGCCAGTAGTATCCGGGTAGATGGGGCCAACGTCCTGACTTTC | CASSIRVDGANVLTF
TRBJ1-5 | NA | NA | TRBV12-1 | TGTGCCAGCAGCTCCCAGGGACAGGCTACCTACAATCAGCCCCAGCATTTT | CASSSQGQATYNQPQHF
TRBJ1-3 | NA | NA | TRBV2 | TGTGCCAGCAGTCGGGGCTCTGGAAACACCATATATTTT | CASSRGSGNTIYF
TRBJ1-4 | NA | NA | TRBV5-1 | TGCGCCAGCAGCTTGGACTGGTCAACTAATGAAAAACTGTTTTTT | CASSLDWSTNEKLFF
TRBJ1-4 | NA | NA | TRBV6-1 | TGTGCCAGCAGTGATTCGGGCGGGCCCCATAATGAAAAACTGTTTTTT | CASSDSGGPHNEKLFF
TRBJ1-2 | NA | TRBD1 | TRBV25-1 | TGTGCCAGCAGTGCAGGACAGGGGAGGGGCTACACCTTC | CASSAGQGRGYTF
TRBJ1-6 | NA | TRBD1 | TRBV6-1 | TGTGCCAGCGGGATCACCGGGACAGGGAATTCACCCCTCCACTTT | CASGITGTGNSPLHF
TRBJ2-5 | NA | TRBD2 | TRBV7-9 | TGTGCCAGCAGCCCGGGGACTAGGACTGAGACCCAGTACTTC | CASSPGTRTETQYF
TRBJ1-5 | NA | TRBD1 | TRBV19 | TGTGCCAGTAGCATCAGGGGGCGAAGCAATCAGCCCCAGCATTTT | CASSIRGRSNQPQHF
TRBJ2-7 | NA | NA | TRBV5-4 | TGTGCCAGCAGCTTAGAGGGCGAGCAGTACTTC | CASSLEGEQYF
TRBJ1-4 | NA | TRBD1 | TRBV28 | TGTGCCAGCAGTCAACCGGGACAGGAAAATGAAAAACTGTTTTTT | CASSQPGQENEKLFF
TRBJ2-5 | once | NA | TRBV7-9 | TGTGCCAGCAGCTTGGGCCGGCCGCAAGAGACCCAGTACTTC | CASSLGRPQETQYF
TRBJ2-5 | NA | NA | TRBV5-4 | TGTGCCAGCAGTCCTGGCCCGGGGGAACAAGAGACCCAGTACTTC | CASSPGPGEQETQYF
TRBJ2-6 | NA | NA | TRBV2 | TGTGCCAGCACGGCGGGACTTCCTGGGGCCAACGTCCTGACTTTC | CASTAGLPGANVLTF
TRBJ1-1 | few | TRBD1 | TRBV28 | TGTGCCAGCAGCCTCAGGGGGCCCGGAAGAAGAGCTTTCTTT | CASSLRGPGRRAFF
TRBJ1-2 | few | TRBD1 | TRBV6-5 | TGTGCCAGCAGTTACCTCGGACAGGGGGATGGCTACACCTTC | CASSYLGQGDGYTF
TRBJ2-1 | NA | TRBD1 | TRBV5-6 | TGTGCCAGCAGCTCTAAGGGGGCACAATCCTACAATGAGCAGTTCTTC | CASSSKGAQSYNEQFF
TRBJ1-5 | NA | TRBD1 | TRBV4-1 | TGCGCCAGCAGCCAGGACAGGGGAGGACAGCCCCAGCATTTT | CASSQDRGGQPQHF
TRBJ2-3 | NA | TRBD1 | TRBV5-6 | TGTGCCAGCAGTAAAGCAGGGGGAACCAAAGCGCAGTATTTT | CASSKAGGTKAQYF
TRBJ1-2 | many | TRBD1 | TRBV6-1 | TGTGCCAGCAGTGAAGAACAAGGACAGGGCCTTTATGGCTACACCTTC | CASSEEQGQGLYGYTF
TRBJ1-6 | NA | TRBD1 | TRBV5-1 | TGCGCCAGCACCCAACTGACAGGGCCTAATTCACCCCTCCACTTT | CASTQLTGPNSPLHF
TRBJ1-1 | NA | TRBD1 | TRBV27 | TGTGCCAGCAGTCAACGGACAGGGGTCACTGAAGCTTTCTTT | CASSQRTGVTEAFF
TRBJ1-1 | NA | TRBD1 | TRBV28 | TGTGCCAGCAGCTCACAGGGACAGGAGAACACTGAAGCTTTCTTT | CASSSQGQENTEAFF
TRBJ2-5 | few | TRBD2 | TRBV4-1 | TGCGCCAGCAGCCGCCACCGGACTAGCGAGGAGACCCAGTACTTC | CASSRHRTSEETQYF
TRBJ1-3 | NA | NA | TRBV6-6 | TGTGCCAGCAGTTACCCAGGGGACGGAAACACCATATATTTT | CASSYPGDGNTIYF
TRBJ1-6 | NA | NA | TRBV7-9 | TGTGCCAGCAGCCCGTCTTCCTATAATTCACCCCTCCACTTT | CASSPSSYNSPLHF
TRBJ2-2 | once | TRBD1 | TRBV29-1 | TGCAGCGTTGACCCGGGACAGGGCTTCACCGGGGAGCTGTTTTTT | CSVDPGQGFTGELFF
TRBJ1-4 | NA | TRBD1 | TRBV4-1 | TGCGCCAGCAGCCAACAGGACAGGGGGCTTTTTATTAATGAAAAACTGTTTTTT | CASSQQDRGLFINEKLFF
TRBJ2-2 | NA | TRBD1 | TRBV5-1 | TGCGCCAGCACCCTATCGACAGGGGCGAACACCGGGGAGCTGTTTTTT | CASTLSTGANTGELFF
TRBJ2-5 | few | TRBD2 | TRBV15 | TGTGCCACCAGCAGAGACAGCGGGGGGGAAGAGACCCAGTACTTC | CATSRDSGGEETQYF
TRBJ2-2 | NA | NA | TRBV7-3 | TGTGCCAGCAGCCAAGGGGCTGGGAACACCGGGGAGCTGTTTTTT | CASSQGAGNTGELFF
TRBJ2-7 | NA | NA | TRBV19 | TGTGCCAGTAGTATAGAGATAGGGGCGAGTGCGTACTTC | CASSIEIGASAYF
TRBJ1-5 | NA | TRBD1 | TRBV11-2 | TGTGCCAGCAGCCCGATTCTAACAGGGGGCAATCAGCCCCAGCATTTT | CASSPILTGGNQPQHF
TRBJ1-1 | NA | NA | TRBV7-9 | TGTGCCAGCAGCTGGTCGGACAGTAACACTGAAGCTTTCTTT | CASSWSDSNTEAFF